The 26 T cell receptor beta chains reported below all come from one sample, sequenced in a study of post-analysis software for immune sequencing data. General study results and limits: Patients showed TRBV5-6, TRBV5-1 and TRBV20-1 among five TRBV segments more frequent than in controls.

TCR beta cDNA libraries included unique molecular identifiers. In TCRdb, the PCR reads were re-called with MiXCR into one record per CDR3 protein. The table has roughly 870,000 distinct CDR3 sequences, roughly half seen once; the top ten hold roughly 4.4%. Antigens of these TCRs are unknown. The source material was blood. The receptors here all came from a girl between 5 and 17 years old with multiple sclerosis.

The V call is TRBV5-1, the J call TRBJ2-5, with D perhaps given as TRBD1 or TRBD2 (5 bases each). The J call may be faulty, since TRBJ2-7 better matches the DNA end. The CDR3 extends over 14 amino acids. CDR1 is SGHRS, CDR2 YFSETQ, per germline. The CDR3 spells CASSLSGLGDEQYF. CDR3 DNA: TGCGCCAGCAGCTTGTCCGGCCTGGGGGACGAGCAGTACTTC.

The rearrangement links TRBV29-1 to TRBJ2-5; TRBD1 agrees at 10 bases. Germline CDR1 is SQVTM and CDR2 is ANQGSEA. V trimming: 8 bases; J trimming: 7 bases; junction bases outside the gene matches: 13. This CDR3 region has 14 residues. The CDR3 loop is CSFPGQGGSGTQYF. The CDR3 nucleotides are TGCAGCTTCCCCGGACAGGGGGGTTCAGGGACCCAGTACTTC.

This chain connects TRBV7-9 to TRBJ1-6, with D possibly being TRBD1 (5 bases). The germline V gene has CDR1 SEHNR and CDR2 FQNEAQ (reference sequence). The CDR3 extends over 16 amino acids. Trimming removed 4 bases from V and 7 bases from J, with 17 bases in between. The CDR3 sequence is CASSSAERGPNSPLHF. Here the CDR3 DNA reads TGTGCCAGCAGCTCCGCCGAGAGGGGCCCGAATTCACCCCTCCACTTT.

This clonotype was observed a handful of times. V usage is TRBV10-3 and J usage is TRBJ1-2; no definite D call. Germline V gene sequence: CDR1 ENHRY, CDR2 SYGVKD. This CDR3 contains 13 residues. Trimming stripped 4 bases from V and 0 bases from J, with 6 bases between. The CDR3 loop is CAISGEANYGYTF. Here the CDR3 DNA reads TGTGCCATCAGTGGGGAGGCTAACTATGGCTACACCTTC.

CDR3 DNA: TGTGCCAGCAGCTCAAGCACTAGCGGGGGGACTTACGAGCAGTACTTC. It yields the protein CASSSSTSGGTYEQYF. The V gene is TRBV3-1, the J gene TRBJ2-7; 12 bases match TRBD2. J was trimmed by 4 bases and V by 5 bases; bases with no gene match: 9. Germline CDR1 is LGHDT and CDR2 is YNNKEL (reference sequence). This CDR3 has 16 residues.

This clonotype has a handful of counts. The J gene is TRBJ2-5, the V gene TRBV5-1; 7 bases map to TRBD1. Matching the DNA end better, TRBJ2-7 makes the J call doubtful. This CDR3 is 12 amino acids long. In germline, CDR1 is SGHRS, CDR2 YFSETQ. DNA for the CDR3: TGCGCCAGCAGGAAGGGGGCCAACGAGCAGTACTTC. This sequence encodes CASRKGANEQYF.

This sequence joins TRBV2 and TRBJ2-1, with 7 bases matching TRBD2. V lost 7 bases and J lost 1; bases outside the gene matches: 10. The CDR3 spans 16 residues. Looked up from germline, CDR1 is SNHLY and CDR2 is FYNNEI. CDR3: CASNNGRLASYNEQFF. The CDR3 DNA reads as TGTGCCAGCAATAACGGACGACTAGCATCCTACAATGAGCAGTTCTTC.

The chain employs TRBV20-1 and TRBJ2-1; tentatively, D is TRBD1 (6 bases). The germline V and J ends were trimmed by 0 bases and 0 bases, with 15 bases remaining between them. The CDR3 is 17 amino acids. Germline values: CDR1 DFQATT, CDR2 SNEGSKA (reference sequence). Here the CDR3 DNA reads TGCAGTGCTAGAGACCTCCTCCAGGGGTCCTCCTACAATGAGCAGTTCTTC. Residues: CSARDLLQGSSYNEQFF.

This chain links TRBV5-1 with TRBJ1-1; perhaps TRBD1 as D (5 bases). Per germline, CDR1 SGHRS and CDR2 YFSETQ. This CDR3 comprises 16 residues. V lost 0 bases and J 5 bases, leaving 17 bases between the germline ends. The chain's CDR3 is CASSLGRGRGGTEAFF. The CDR3 DNA reads TGCGCCAGCAGCTTGGGCCGTGGGAGGGGAGGTACTGAAGCTTTCTTT.

The chain employs TRBV20-1 and TRBJ2-4; D is perhaps TRBD1 or TRBD2 (5 bases each). The J call may be mistaken, given a closer DNA end match to TRBJ2-7. Germline-derived CDR1 and CDR2 are DFQATT and SNEGSKA (reference sequence). There are 12 residues in the CDR3. Here the CDR3 reads CSAGTRSYEQYF. The DNA for the CDR3 is TGCAGTGCTGGGACCCGCAGCTACGAGCAGTACTTC.

This clonotype was detected a few times. The chain is built from TRBV29-1 and TRBJ2-7; 9 bases fit TRBD1. The J segment lost 9 bases and the V segment lost 4 bases, leaving 10 bases of the junction unmatched. Looked up from germline, CDR1 is SQVTM and CDR2 is ANQGSEA. CDR3 length: 13 amino acids. The DNA for the CDR3 is TGCAGCGTTGGGGACAGGGCCCCCTTAGGGCAGTACTTC. Translation: CSVGDRAPLGQYF.

V is TRBV13 and J is TRBJ2-7; perhaps TRBD2 as D (5 bases). The CDR3 is 14 residues long. Looked up from germline, CDR1 is PRHDT and CDR2 is FYEKMQ (reference sequence). Trimming removed 4 bases at V and 6 bases at J, with 16 bases between. The CDR3 DNA reads as TGTGCCAGCAGCTCCGGTCTAGTGGGAGTCGAGCAGTACTTC. It is translated as CASSSGLVGVEQYF.

V and J are TRBV10-3 and TRBJ2-4, with D possibly TRBD1 on 5 matching bases. The germline CDR1 and CDR2 sequences are ENHRY and SYGVKD. CDR3 length: 12 amino acids. Deletions cut 3 bases from V and 6 bases from J, with 6 bases between. DNA of the CDR3: TGTGCCATCAGTGACGACAGAAACATTCAGTACTTC. Protein product: CAISDDRNIQYF.

This rearrangement joins TRBV29-1 to TRBJ2-1, with D perhaps being TRBD1 or TRBD2 (5 bases each). Germline lookup yields CDR1 SQVTM and CDR2 ANQGSEA. The CDR3 sequence is 14 residues long. Between the trimmed V and J ends, which lost 0 bases and 4 bases, there was a span of 10 bases. Written as DNA, the CDR3 is TGCAGCGTTGAAGACCGGGGCTTATACAATGAGCAGTTCTTC. Its protein is CSVEDRGLYNEQFF.

The gene calls are TRBV5-6 and TRBJ1-2; tentative D call: TRBD1 (6 bases). V was shortened by 9 bases and J by 2 bases, with 14 bases between the two germline ends. Germline CDR1 SGHDT, CDR2 YYEEEE. The CDR3 length is 13 residues. Written as DNA, the CDR3 is TGTGCCACCAGACGGGACACCAACTATGGCTACACCTTC. This gives the protein CATRRDTNYGYTF.

The chain employs TRBV5-1 and TRBJ2-5; possible D gene TRBD1, 5 bases. This CDR3 contains 14 residues. V lost 6 bases to trimming and J lost 1 base, with 13 bases between them. CDR1 and CDR2 (germline): SGHRS, YFSETQ. DNA for the CDR3: TGCGCCAGCACCGCCGGACAATCCCAAGAGACCCAGTACTTC. Its protein product is CASTAGQSQETQYF.

The chain links TRBV5-5 to TRBJ1-1; D not resolved. The ends were cut back, 0 bases at V and 0 bases at J, with 9 bases in the middle. The CDR3 loop spans 15 amino acids. Germline CDR1 is SGHKS and CDR2 is YYEKEE (reference sequence). This chain's CDR3 is CASSLGLGMNTEAFF. In nucleotides, the CDR3 is TGTGCCAGCAGCTTGGGGTTAGGAATGAACACTGAAGCTTTCTTT.

This clonotype was picked up one time. The chain uses TRBV20-1 and TRBJ2-2, with D tentatively TRBD2 (6 bases). V was shortened by 0 bases and J by 4 bases, with 6 bases between the two germline ends. The CDR3 extends over 13 amino acids. Per the germline V gene, CDR1 is DFQATT and CDR2 is SNEGSKA (reference sequence). CDR3 nucleotide sequence: TGCAGTGCTAGAGAACTAGCCACCGGGGAGCTGTTTTTT. It translates to CSARELATGELFF.

This clonotype was detected many times. The CDR3 DNA reads as TGCGCCAGCAGCTATTCCCCCGGGACAGGGACCTACAATGAGCAGTTCTTC. Its protein product is CASSYSPGTGTYNEQFF. The V gene is TRBV5-1, the J gene TRBJ2-1, with 9 bases aligning to TRBD1. The germline V gene encodes CDR1 SGHRS and CDR2 YFSETQ. After removal of 3 bases from V and 2 bases from J, the junction contained 9 bases not matched to a gene. This CDR3 contains 17 residues.

The chain is built from TRBV5-1 and TRBJ2-7; D gene uncertain. CDR1 and CDR2 from the germline V gene are SGHRS and YFSETQ. The CDR3 is 14 residues long. Trimming pared 0 bases from V and 0 bases from J, leaving 7 bases between. CDR3 coding DNA: TGCGCCAGCAGCTTGGGTGTAGCCTCCTACGAGCAGTACTTC. Protein product: CASSLGVASYEQYF. Based on the CDR3 plus reference TRBV5-1 and TRBJ2-7, the full variable domain is KAGVTQTPRYLIKTRGQQVTLSCSPISGHRSVSWYQQTPGQGLQFLFEYFSETQRNKGNFPGRFSGRQFSNSRSEMNVSTLELGDSALYLCASSLGVASYEQYFGPGTRLTVT.

The chain has TRBV7-8 and TRBJ2-3, with D possibly TRBD2 on 6 matching bases. V gave up 5 bases and J gave up 2 bases, with 23 bases separating them. The germline CDR1 and CDR2 sequences are SGHVS and FQNEAQ. This CDR3 comprises 18 residues. CDR3 sequence reads: CASSRGRASEGPTDTQYF. The CDR3 DNA is TGTGCCAGCAGCCGCGGTAGAGCTAGCGAGGGACCCACAGATACGCAGTATTTT. The full variable domain, in which reference TRBV7-8 and TRBJ2-3 provide the parts outside the CDR3, is GAGVSQSPRYKVAKRGQDVALRCDPISGHVSLFWYQQALGQGPEFLTYFQNEAQLDKSGLPSDRFFAERPEGSVSTLKIQRTQQEDSAVYLCASSRGRASEGPTDTQYFGPGTRLTVL.

This clonotype showed up just a few times. The genes are TRBV5-1 and TRBJ2-6; no reliable D call. Germline loops: CDR1 SGHRS, CDR2 YFSETQ. The CDR3 runs to 16 residues. The V gene lost 4 bases and the J gene lost 1 base, with 12 bases spanning the gap. The DNA of the CDR3 is TGCGCCAGCAGCACCGTAATGGGGTCTGGGGCCAACGTCCTGACTTTC. This codes for CASSTVMGSGANVLTF.

This clonotype has a handful of counts. This chain links TRBV29-1 with TRBJ2-1; 8 positions match TRBD1. The J segment lost 4 bases and the V segment lost 2 bases, leaving 19 bases of the junction unmatched. This CDR3 is 19 amino acids long. Germline CDR1 reads SQVTM; CDR2 reads ANQGSEA. The CDR3 loop is CSVERPTGDTDHLYNEQFF. The CDR3 bases are TGCAGCGTTGAAAGGCCGACAGGGGACACCGACCACCTTTACAATGAGCAGTTCTTC.

This chain uses TRBV3-1 with TRBJ2-1; D gene ambiguous. Trimming pared 4 bases from V and 3 bases from J, leaving 13 bases between. Germline V lookup: CDR1 LGHDT, CDR2 YNNKEL (reference sequence). The CDR3 has 15 residues. CDR3 residues: CASSPSPRVYNEQFF. DNA for the CDR3: TGTGCCAGCAGCCCAAGCCCGCGCGTCTACAATGAGCAGTTCTTC.

V usage is TRBV3-1 and J usage is TRBJ2-1, with D perhaps assigned TRBD1 or TRBD2 (5 bases each). Between the trimmed V and J ends, which lost 1 base and 10 bases, there was a span of 17 bases. The V gene's germline CDR1 is LGHDT and CDR2 YNNKEL (reference sequence). This CDR3 has 15 residues. Here the CDR3 reads CASSQGRDGGAEQFF. CDR3 bases: TGTGCCAGCAGCCAAGGTAGGGACGGCGGCGCGGAGCAGTTCTTC.

This clonotype was observed a few times. The rearrangement uses TRBV7-2 and TRBJ2-1, with TRBD2 matching 9 bases. Germline CDR1 reads SGHTA; CDR2 reads FQGNSA. The CDR3 runs 15 residues. Trimming cost V 5 bases and J 10 bases; bases outside gene matches: 12. CDR3 DNA sequence: TGTGCCAGCAGCCCCGGGACTAGCAATTCCCGCGAGCAGTTCTTC. This translates into CASSPGTSNSREQFF.